Below are 9 T cell receptor beta chains sequenced from a single sample in a study of CXCR3-negative and CXCR3-positive naive CD8 T cells. The TRB libraries of cDNA were built by UMI-labeled 5' RACE. TCRdb reanalyzed the 5' RACE reads, giving one entry per CDR3 protein sequence and no DNA. The sample totals approximately 66,000 distinct CDR3 sequences. The sample comprised naive CXCR3- CD8+ T cells from blood. Documented subset: CD45RO-CCR7+CD27+CD95- naive CD8+ T cells lacking CXCR3 (TNR3-). The receptors were sampled from a human donor in good health. Some clones in this sample may be carry-over from other donors' samples.

This chain joins TRBV7-8 and TRBJ1-1. CDR3 length equals 15 residues. CDR1 is SGHVS and CDR2 is FQNEAQ in the germline V gene. The CDR3 spells CASSSQEDLNTEAFF.

The CDR3 protein is CASSPETSSTDTQYF. The V gene is TRBV7-8, the J gene TRBJ2-3. Germline V CDR1 and CDR2: SGHVS, FQNEAQ. The CDR3 contains 15 residues.

This chain links TRBV7-2 with TRBJ2-2; TCRdb outputs TRBD1, but without DNA this stays unchecked. The CDR3 length is 14 residues. The germline gives CDR1 SGHTA, CDR2 FQGNSA. The CDR3 here is CASSFEGIAGELFF. The full variable domain, with the rest looked up from reference TRBV7-2 and TRBJ2-2, is GAGVSQSPSNKVTEKGKDVELRCDPISGHTALYWYRQSLGQGLEFLIYFQGNSAPDKSGLPSDRFSAERTGGSVSTLTIQRTQQEDSAVYLCASSFEGIAGELFFGEGSRLTVL.

The chain uses TRBV29-1 and TRBJ2-2; TCRdb outputs TRBD2, but without DNA this stays unchecked. The V gene's germline CDR1 is SQVTM and CDR2 ANQGSEA. CDR3 size: 14 residues. CDR3 sequence: CSVGGTEKVGELFF.

The chain uses TRBV5-1 and TRBJ2-7; TCRdb's D gene call, TRBD1, goes unchecked for lack of DNA. CDR3 length: 14 residues. Germline V gene sequence: CDR1 SGHRS, CDR2 YFSETQ. The CDR3 sequence is CASSWGHLSYEQYF.

The chain couples TRBV27 to TRBJ2-7; TCRdb picks TRBD1, but there is no DNA to check that call. The length of the CDR3 is 16 residues. Per the germline V gene, CDR1 is MNHEY and CDR2 is SMNVEV (reference sequence). The CDR3 sequence: CASSLDGQALSYEQYF.

The V and J genes are TRBV3-1 and TRBJ1-3. This CDR3 is 13 amino acids long. CDR1 and CDR2 (germline): LGHDT, YNNKEL (reference sequence). Here the CDR3 reads CASSASVANTIYF.

V is TRBV11-2 and J is TRBJ2-3; the D gene TCRdb calls, TRBD2, cannot be checked with no DNA. In germline, CDR1 is SGHAT, CDR2 FQNNGV. CDR3 length equals 11 residues. CDR3 in amino acids: CASSLAGGGSF.

The chain joins TRBV7-9 to TRBJ2-1; TCRdb reports TRBD2, a call that lacks DNA to check it against. CDR1 is SEHNR and CDR2 is FQNEAQ in the germline V gene (reference sequence). This CDR3 contains 15 residues. The CDR3 protein is CASSLLDLLANEQFF.